The entry that follows covers one TCR beta chain sequence. Its target is not known. This specimen belongs to a study of T-cell reconstitution after alpha-beta-depleted transplantation in children. A TCRbeta library incorporating unique molecular identifiers was prepared. TCRdb redid the calling of the PCR reads with MiXCR, one entry per CDR3 protein. The sample carries just under 150,000 distinct CDR3 sequences, around 8.8% recorded once. General observations from the study: Surviving thymic progenitors and recipient T cells were the source of high TCRbeta diversity at day 60 in some patients.

Germline assignment: CDR1 GTSNPN and CDR2 SVGIG (reference sequence). The CDR3 covers 14 residues. The V end was cut by 2 bases, the J end by 6 bases, with 17 bases between. The receptor was derived from a female patient younger than 10 who had a stem cell transplant for congenital amegakaryocytic thrombocytopenia, so the T cells may come from the graft donor. V usage is TRBV30 and J usage is TRBJ2-7; D is possibly TRBD1 (6 bases). Material: PBMCs, mostly from graft donor cells, obtained 180 days after TCRalphabeta/CD19-depleted stem cell transplant. The DNA for the CDR3 is TGTGCCTGGAGTCCGCCGGGCAGGGGAGCCGAGCAGTACTTC. Its protein product is CAWSPPGRGAEQYF.